A single sample is the source of the 8 T cell receptor beta chains below, sequenced in a study of blood T cell repertoires in COVID-19. Measured with immunoSEQ multiplex PCR; TCRdb has only the in-frame clones, and not every one. Of about 87,000 clones in the sample, about 88% were seen once. The sequenced material came from peripheral blood. The receptors shown here come from a man aged 35 to 55 with acute or convalescent COVID-19.

The rearrangement joins TRBV3-1 (or the pseudogene TRBV3-2) to TRBJ1-1; 9 bases are a match to TRBD1. With 4 bases clipped from V and 7 bases from J, the junction kept 13 bases outside the gene matches. This CDR3 is 16 amino acids long. The germline CDR1 and CDR2 sequences are LGHDT and YNNKEL (reference sequence). CDR3 sequence reads: CASSLTSGTGRSEAFF. The CDR3 nucleotides read TGTGCCAGCAGCCTGACCTCCGGGACAGGGAGAAGTGAAGCTTTCTTT.

This clone appeared a few times. The chain has TRBV6-5 and TRBJ2-7; TRBD1 matches at 7 bases. Germline assignment: CDR1 MNHEY and CDR2 SVGAGI. The CDR3 covers 14 residues. J gave up 2 bases and V 5 bases, and 6 bases lay outside the gene matches. CDR3 protein: CASSPGQSTYEQYF. The CDR3 nucleotides read TGTGCCAGCAGTCCGGGACAGAGTACCTACGAGCAGTACTTC.

The chain recombines TRBV7-9 with TRBJ1-2; 7 bases fit TRBD1. Losses at the gene ends were 2 bases for V and 3 bases for J; bases not matched to a gene: 3. Germline-derived CDR1 and CDR2 are SEHNR and FQNEAQ (reference sequence). The CDR3 consists of 14 residues. CDR3: CASSLTTGDYGYTF. The CDR3 DNA is TGTGCCAGCAGCTTAACTACAGGGGACTATGGCTACACCTTC. Full variable domain (remainder filled in from reference TRBV7-9 and TRBJ1-2): DTGVSQNPRHKITKRGQNVTFRCDPISEHNRLYWYRQTLGQGPEFLTYFQNEAQLEKSRLLSDRFSAERPKGSFSTLEIQRTEQGDSAMYLCASSLTTGDYGYTFGSGTRLTVV.

The chain links TRBV9 to TRBJ2-7, with TRBD1 matching 10 bases. The J segment lost 7 bases and the V segment lost 4 bases, leaving 8 bases of the junction unmatched. The CDR3 length is 14 residues. Germline CDR1 and CDR2: SGDLS and YYNGEE. The DNA of the CDR3 is TGTGCCAGCAGCTTTTGGGACAGGGGTGGAGAGCAGTACTTC. The encoded protein is CASSFWDRGGEQYF.

The V gene is TRBV7-9, the J gene TRBJ1-5, with D hard to call. V was cut by 1 base and J by 4 bases, with 11 bases left in between. Germline V lookup: CDR1 SEHNR, CDR2 FQNEAQ (reference sequence). The CDR3 has 15 residues. The CDR3 is CASSLDGLQNQPQHF. In DNA, the CDR3 is TGTGCCAGCAGCTTAGATGGTTTGCAGAATCAGCCCCAGCATTTT.

This chain links TRBV29-1 with TRBJ2-1, with D possibly being TRBD1 (6 bases). The CDR3 is 13 amino acids. The germline V gene encodes CDR1 SQVTM and CDR2 ANQGSEA. The V end was cut by 3 bases, the J end by 1 base, with 7 bases between. For the CDR3, the DNA is TGCAGCGTTGAGGACAGTTCCTACAATGAGCAGTTCTTC. It is translated as CSVEDSSYNEQFF.

The J gene is TRBJ2-7, the V gene TRBV6-1; the D gene is possibly TRBD1 (6 bases). The CDR3 is 16 amino acids. Germline CDR1 reads MNHNS; CDR2 reads SASEGT. The V end was cut by 4 bases, the J end by 2 bases, with 18 bases between. CDR3 loop: CASSGFRTAETYEQYF. The CDR3 coding sequence is TGTGCCAGCAGTGGCTTTAGGACAGCTGAAACCTACGAGCAGTACTTC.

The genes are TRBV7-6 and TRBJ1-1, with D maybe TRBD1 (6 bases). The CDR3 covers 16 residues. Germline-derived CDR1 and CDR2 are SGHVS and FNYEAQ. Trimming removed 4 bases at V and 1 base at J, with 16 bases between. DNA for the CDR3: TGTGCCAGCAGCTCCGGACAGTCTCGTGGGAACACTGAAGCTTTCTTT. As protein: CASSSGQSRGNTEAFF. The full variable domain, rest sourced from reference TRBV7-6 and TRBJ1-1, is GAGVSQSPRYKVTKRGQDVALRCDPISGHVSLYWYRQALGQGPEFLTYFNYEAQQDKSGLPNDRFSAERPEGSISTLTIQRTEQRDSAMYRCASSSGQSRGNTEAFFGQGTRLTVV.